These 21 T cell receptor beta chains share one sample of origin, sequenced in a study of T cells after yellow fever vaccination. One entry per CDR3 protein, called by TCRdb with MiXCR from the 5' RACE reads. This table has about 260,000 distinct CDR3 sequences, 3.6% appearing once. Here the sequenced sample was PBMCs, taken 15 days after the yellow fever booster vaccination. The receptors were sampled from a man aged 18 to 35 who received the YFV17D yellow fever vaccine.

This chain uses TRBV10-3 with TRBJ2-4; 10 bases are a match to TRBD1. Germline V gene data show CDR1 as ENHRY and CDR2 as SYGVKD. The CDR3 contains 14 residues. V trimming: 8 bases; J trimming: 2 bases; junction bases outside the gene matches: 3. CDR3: CAIGQGGSKNIQYF. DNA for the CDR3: TGTGCCATCGGACAGGGGGGCTCCAAAAACATTCAGTACTTC.

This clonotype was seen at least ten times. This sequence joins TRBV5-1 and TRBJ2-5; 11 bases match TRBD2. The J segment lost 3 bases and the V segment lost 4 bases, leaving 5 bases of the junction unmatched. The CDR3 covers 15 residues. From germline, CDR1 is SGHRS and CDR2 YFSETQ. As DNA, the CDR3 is TGCGCCAGCAGCGCGGGGACTAGCGGAGAAGAGACCCAGTACTTC. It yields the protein CASSAGTSGEETQYF.

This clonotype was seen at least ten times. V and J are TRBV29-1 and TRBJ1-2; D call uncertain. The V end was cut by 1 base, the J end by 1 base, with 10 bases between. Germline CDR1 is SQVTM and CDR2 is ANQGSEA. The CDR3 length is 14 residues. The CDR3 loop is CSVEVQHNNYGYTF. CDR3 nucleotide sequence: TGCAGCGTTGAAGTTCAACATAATAACTATGGCTACACCTTC.

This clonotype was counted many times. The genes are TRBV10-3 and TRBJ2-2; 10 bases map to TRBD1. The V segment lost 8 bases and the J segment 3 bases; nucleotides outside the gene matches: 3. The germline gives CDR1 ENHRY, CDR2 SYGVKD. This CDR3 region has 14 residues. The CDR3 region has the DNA TGTGCCATCTCCGGGACAGGGGACACCGGGGAGCTGTTTTTT. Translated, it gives CAISGTGDTGELFF.

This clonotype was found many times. CDR3 sequence (DNA): TGTGCCAGCACCAACAAGGGGAGCATGAACACTGAAGCTTTCTTT. Amino acids: CASTNKGSMNTEAFF. The rearrangement links TRBV12-3 or TRBV12-4 to TRBJ1-1, with D possibly being TRBD1 (5 bases). This CDR3 contains 15 residues. Trimming removed 7 bases from V and 0 bases from J, with 15 bases in between.

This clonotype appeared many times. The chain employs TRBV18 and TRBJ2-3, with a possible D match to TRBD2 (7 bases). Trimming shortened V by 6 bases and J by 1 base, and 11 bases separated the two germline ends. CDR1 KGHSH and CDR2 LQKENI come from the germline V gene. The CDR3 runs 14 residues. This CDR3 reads CASSRGARTDTQYF. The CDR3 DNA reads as TGTGCCAGCTCCCGGGGGGCCCGCACAGATACGCAGTATTTT.

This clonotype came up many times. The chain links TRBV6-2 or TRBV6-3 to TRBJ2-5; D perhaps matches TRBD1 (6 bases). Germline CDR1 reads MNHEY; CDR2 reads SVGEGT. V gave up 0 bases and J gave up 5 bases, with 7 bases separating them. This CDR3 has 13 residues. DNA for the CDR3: TGTGCCAGCAGTTACTCGGGGGCGGAGACCCAGTACTTC. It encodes CASSYSGAETQYF.

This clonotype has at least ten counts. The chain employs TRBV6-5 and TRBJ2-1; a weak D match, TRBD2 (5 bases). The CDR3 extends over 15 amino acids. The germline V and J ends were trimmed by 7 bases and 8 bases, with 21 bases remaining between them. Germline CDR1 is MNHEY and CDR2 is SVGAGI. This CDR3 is CASIVRYPERDEQFF. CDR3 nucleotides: TGTGCCAGCATAGTCCGGTACCCCGAGAGGGATGAGCAGTTCTTC.

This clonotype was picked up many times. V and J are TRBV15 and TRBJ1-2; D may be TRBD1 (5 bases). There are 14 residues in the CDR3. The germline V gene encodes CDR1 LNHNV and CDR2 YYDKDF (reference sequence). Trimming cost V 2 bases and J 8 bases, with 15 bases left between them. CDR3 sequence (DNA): TGTGCCACCAGCAGACGTATTGGGGGGGACGGCTACACCTTC. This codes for CATSRRIGGDGYTF.

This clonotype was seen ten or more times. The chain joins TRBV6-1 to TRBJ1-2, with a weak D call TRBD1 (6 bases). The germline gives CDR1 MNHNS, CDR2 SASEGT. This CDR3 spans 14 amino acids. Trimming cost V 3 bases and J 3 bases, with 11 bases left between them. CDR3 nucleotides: TGTGCCAGCAGTGACAGGGGAAACGACTATGGCTACACCTTC. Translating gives CASSDRGNDYGYTF.

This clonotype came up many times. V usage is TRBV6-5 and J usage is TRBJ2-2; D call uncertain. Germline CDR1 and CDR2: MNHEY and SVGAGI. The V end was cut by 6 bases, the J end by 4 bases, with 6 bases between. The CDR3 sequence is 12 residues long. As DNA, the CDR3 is TGTGCCAGCAGAGTTGGCACCGGGGAGCTGTTTTTT. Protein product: CASRVGTGELFF.

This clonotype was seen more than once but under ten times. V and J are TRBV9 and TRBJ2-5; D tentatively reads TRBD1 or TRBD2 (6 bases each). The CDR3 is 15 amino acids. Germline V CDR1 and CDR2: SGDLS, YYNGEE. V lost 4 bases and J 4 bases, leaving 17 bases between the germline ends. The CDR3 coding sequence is TGTGCCAGCAGCCGACAGGCCCGGGGAGGAGAGACCCAGTACTTC. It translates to CASSRQARGGETQYF. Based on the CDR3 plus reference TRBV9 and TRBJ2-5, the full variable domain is DSGVTQTPKHLITATGQRVTLRCSPRSGDLSVYWYQQSLDQGLQFLIQYYNGEERAKGNILERFSAQQFPDLHSELNLSSLELGDSALYFCASSRQARGGETQYFGPGTRLLVL.

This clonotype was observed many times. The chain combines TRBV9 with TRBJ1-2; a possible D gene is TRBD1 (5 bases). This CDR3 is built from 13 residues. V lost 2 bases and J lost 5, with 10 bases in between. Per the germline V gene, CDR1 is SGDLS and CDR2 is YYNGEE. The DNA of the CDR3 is TGTGCCAGCAGCGTCGGGACGGAGTATGGCTACACCTTC. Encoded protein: CASSVGTEYGYTF.

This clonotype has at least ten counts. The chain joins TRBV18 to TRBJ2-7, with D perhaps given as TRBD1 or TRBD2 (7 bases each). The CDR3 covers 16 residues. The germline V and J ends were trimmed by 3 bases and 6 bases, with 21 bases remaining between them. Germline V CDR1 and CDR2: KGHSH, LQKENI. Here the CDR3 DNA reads TGTGCCAGCTCACCCCCAGGGGGGGCCTCGCTTTCCGAGCAGTACTTC. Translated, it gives CASSPPGGASLSEQYF. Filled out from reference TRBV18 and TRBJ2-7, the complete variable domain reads NAGVMQNPRHLVRRRGQEARLRCSPMKGHSHVYWYRQLPEEGLKFMVYLQKENIIDESGMPKERFSAEFPKEGPSILRIQQVVRGDSAAYFCASSPPGGASLSEQYFGPGTRLTVT.

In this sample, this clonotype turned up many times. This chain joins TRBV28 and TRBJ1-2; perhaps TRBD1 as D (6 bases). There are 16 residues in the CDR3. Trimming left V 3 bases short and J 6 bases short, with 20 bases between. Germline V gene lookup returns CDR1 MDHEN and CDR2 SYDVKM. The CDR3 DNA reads TGTGCCAGCAGTTTGGACCAAGAGGGCAGGGGCAATGGCTACACCTTC. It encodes CASSLDQEGRGNGYTF.

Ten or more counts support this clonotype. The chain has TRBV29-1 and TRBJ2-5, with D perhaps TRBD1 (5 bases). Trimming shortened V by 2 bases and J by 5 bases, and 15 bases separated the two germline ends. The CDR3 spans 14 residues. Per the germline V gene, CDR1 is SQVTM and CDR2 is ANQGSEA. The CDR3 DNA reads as TGCAGCGTTGAACAATCCTTTCCAGGGGAGACCCAGTACTTC. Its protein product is CSVEQSFPGETQYF.

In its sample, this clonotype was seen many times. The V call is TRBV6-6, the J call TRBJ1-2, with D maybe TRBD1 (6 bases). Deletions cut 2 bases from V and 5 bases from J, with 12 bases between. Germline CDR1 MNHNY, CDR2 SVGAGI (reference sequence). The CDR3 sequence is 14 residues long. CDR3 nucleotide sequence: TGTGCCAGCAGTTACCGGGACAACGGTTATGGCTACACCTTC. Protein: CASSYRDNGYGYTF.

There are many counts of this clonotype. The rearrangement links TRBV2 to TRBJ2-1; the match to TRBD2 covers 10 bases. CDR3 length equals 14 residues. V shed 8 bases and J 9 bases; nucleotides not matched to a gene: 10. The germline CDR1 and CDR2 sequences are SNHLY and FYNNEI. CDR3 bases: TGTGCCAGCGTTCAGCGGGGGGGCCTCAGTGAGCAGTTCTTC. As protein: CASVQRGGLSEQFF.

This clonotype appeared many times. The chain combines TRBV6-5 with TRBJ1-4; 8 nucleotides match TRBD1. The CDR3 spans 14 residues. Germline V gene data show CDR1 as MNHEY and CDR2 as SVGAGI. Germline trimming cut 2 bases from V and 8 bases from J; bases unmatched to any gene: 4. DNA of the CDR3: TGTGCCAGCAGTTACACACACAGGGGGGAAAAACTGTTTTTT. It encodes CASSYTHRGEKLFF.

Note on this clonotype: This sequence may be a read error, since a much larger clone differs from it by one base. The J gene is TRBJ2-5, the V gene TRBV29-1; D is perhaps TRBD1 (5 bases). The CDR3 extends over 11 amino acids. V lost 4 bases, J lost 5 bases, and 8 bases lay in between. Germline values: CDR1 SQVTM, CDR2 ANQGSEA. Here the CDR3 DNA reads TGCAGCGTTGGGGGCCGGGAGACCCAGTACTTC. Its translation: CSVGGRETQYF.

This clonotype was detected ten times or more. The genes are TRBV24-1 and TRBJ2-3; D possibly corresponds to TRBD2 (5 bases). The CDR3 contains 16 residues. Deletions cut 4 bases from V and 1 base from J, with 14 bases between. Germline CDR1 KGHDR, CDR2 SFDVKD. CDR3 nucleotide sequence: TGTGCCACCAGTGACCTGACCTTCGGGGGCACAGATACGCAGTATTTT. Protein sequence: CATSDLTFGGTDTQYF.